The clone carrying this T cell receptor beta chain was counted between two and nine times. This sample is drawn from a study of OX40 agonist ivuxolimab in advanced cancers. Study-level background: Of mixed ages from about 23 to 85 and averaging about 60 years, the group was approximately 80% male.

Method: immunoSEQ multiplex PCR; TCRdb's copy keeps in-frame clones and lacks some. The sample lists under 25,000 clones; about 73% were seen once. CDR3 size: 14 residues. V shed 3 bases, J shed 3 bases, and the junction held 3 bases outside the gene matches. The germline gives CDR1 SEHNR, CDR2 FQNEAQ (reference sequence). This specimen consisted of CD4+ or CD8+ T cells sorted from blood, obtained in a trial of the OX40 agonist ivuxolimab. The rearrangement uses TRBV7-9 and TRBJ1-2; 8 nucleotides match TRBD1. The TCR comes from an adult with an advanced solid tumor such as melanoma, head and neck, liver or kidney cancer. The CDR3 DNA is TGTGCCAGCAGCTTCCTACAGGGGGACTATGGCTACACCTTC. It is translated as CASSFLQGDYGYTF.